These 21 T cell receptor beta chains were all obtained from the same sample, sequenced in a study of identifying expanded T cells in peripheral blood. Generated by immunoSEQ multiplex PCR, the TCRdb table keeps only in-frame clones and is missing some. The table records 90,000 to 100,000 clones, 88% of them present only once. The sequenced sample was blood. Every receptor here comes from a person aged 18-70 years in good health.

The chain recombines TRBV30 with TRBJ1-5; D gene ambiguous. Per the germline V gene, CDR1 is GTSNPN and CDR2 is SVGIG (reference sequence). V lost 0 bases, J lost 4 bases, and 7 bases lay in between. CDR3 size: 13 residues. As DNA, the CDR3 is TGTGCCTGGAGTGTAAGCCTGAATCAGCCCCAGCATTTT. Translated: CAWSVSLNQPQHF.

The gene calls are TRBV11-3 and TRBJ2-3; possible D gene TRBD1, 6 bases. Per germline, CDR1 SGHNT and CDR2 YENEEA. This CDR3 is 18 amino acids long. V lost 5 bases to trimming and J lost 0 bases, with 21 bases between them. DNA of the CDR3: TGTGCCAGCAGCCCTCGACTCCAGGACAGCCTGAGCACAGATACGCAGTATTTT. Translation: CASSPRLQDSLSTDTQYF.

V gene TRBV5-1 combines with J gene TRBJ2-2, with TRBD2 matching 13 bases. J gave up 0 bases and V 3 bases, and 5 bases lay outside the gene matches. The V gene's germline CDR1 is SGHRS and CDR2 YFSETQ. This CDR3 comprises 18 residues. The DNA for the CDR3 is TGCGCCAGCAGCTCGGGGACTAGCGGGACTTCGAACACCGGGGAGCTGTTTTTT. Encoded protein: CASSSGTSGTSNTGELFF.

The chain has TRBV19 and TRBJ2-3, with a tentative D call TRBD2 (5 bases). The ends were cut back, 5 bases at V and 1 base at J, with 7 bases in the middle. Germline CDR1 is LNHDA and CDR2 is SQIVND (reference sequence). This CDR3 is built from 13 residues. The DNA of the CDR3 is TGTGCCAGTAGTTGGCGGGGCACAGATACGCAGTATTTT. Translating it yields CASSWRGTDTQYF.

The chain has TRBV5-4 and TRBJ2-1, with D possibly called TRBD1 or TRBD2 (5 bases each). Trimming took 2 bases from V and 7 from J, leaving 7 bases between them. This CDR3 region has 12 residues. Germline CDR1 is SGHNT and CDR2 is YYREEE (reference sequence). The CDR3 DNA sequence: TGTGCCAGCAGCTTCGAGGGGAATGAGCAGTTCTTC. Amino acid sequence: CASSFEGNEQFF.

Here the CDR3 reads CASSPRLAGGPGQETQYF. DNA for the CDR3: TGTGCCAGCAGCCCCCGACTAGCGGGGGGGCCTGGCCAAGAGACCCAGTACTTC. The rearrangement joins TRBV7-2 to TRBJ2-5; 14 bases are shared with TRBD2. The J segment lost 1 base and the V segment lost 5 bases, leaving 9 bases of the junction unmatched. This CDR3 contains 18 residues. CDR1 is SGHTA, CDR2 FQGNSA, per germline. The complete variable domain, with remaining parts taken from reference TRBV7-2 and TRBJ2-5, reads GAGVSQSPSNKVTEKGKDVELRCDPISGHTALYWYRQSLGQGLEFLIYFQGNSAPDKSGLPSDRFSAERTGGSVSTLTIQRTQQEDSAVYLCASSPRLAGGPGQETQYFGPGTRLLVL.

As DNA, the CDR3 is TGTGCCACCTCTTCAGGTAGCAGGAACAATGAGCAGTTCTTC. This encodes CATSSGSRNNEQFF. The chain couples TRBV6-4 to TRBJ2-1; D gene ambiguous. V dropped 10 bases and J dropped 5 bases, with 18 bases sitting between them. Germline-derived CDR1 and CDR2 are MRHNA and SNTAGT. This CDR3 spans 14 amino acids.

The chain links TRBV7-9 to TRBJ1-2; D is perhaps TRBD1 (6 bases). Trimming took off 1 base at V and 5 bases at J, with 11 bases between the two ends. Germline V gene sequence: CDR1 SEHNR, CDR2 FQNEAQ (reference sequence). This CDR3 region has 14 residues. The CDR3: CASSLEGGTYGYTF. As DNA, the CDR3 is TGTGCCAGCAGCTTAGAGGGGGGGACGTATGGCTACACCTTC. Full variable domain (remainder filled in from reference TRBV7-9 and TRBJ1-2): DTGVSQNPRHKITKRGQNVTFRCDPISEHNRLYWYRQTLGQGPEFLTYFQNEAQLEKSRLLSDRFSAERPKGSFSTLEIQRTEQGDSAMYLCASSLEGGTYGYTFGSGTRLTVV.

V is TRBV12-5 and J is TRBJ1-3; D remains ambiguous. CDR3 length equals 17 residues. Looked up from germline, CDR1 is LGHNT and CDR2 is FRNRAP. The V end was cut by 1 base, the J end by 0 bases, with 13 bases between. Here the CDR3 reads CASGLDFPTFSGNTIYF. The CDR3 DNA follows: TGTGCTAGTGGTTTGGACTTCCCTACTTTCTCTGGAAACACCATATATTTT.

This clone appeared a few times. As DNA, the CDR3 is TGTGCCAGCGGCGCTTCTGGTCGGAATGAAAAACTGTTTTTT. Its translation is CASGASGRNEKLFF. V usage is TRBV7-9 and J usage is TRBJ1-4; D remains unclear. V was pared by 8 bases and J by 5 bases, with 15 bases between. The CDR3 spans 14 residues. The V gene's germline CDR1 is SEHNR and CDR2 FQNEAQ (reference sequence).

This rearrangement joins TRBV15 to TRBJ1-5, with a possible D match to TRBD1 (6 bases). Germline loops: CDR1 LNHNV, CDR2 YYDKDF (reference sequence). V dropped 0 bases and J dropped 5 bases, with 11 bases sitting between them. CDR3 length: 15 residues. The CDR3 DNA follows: TGTGCCACCAGCAGAGACCCGGGGGCCCATCAGCCCCAGCATTTT. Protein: CATSRDPGAHQPQHF.

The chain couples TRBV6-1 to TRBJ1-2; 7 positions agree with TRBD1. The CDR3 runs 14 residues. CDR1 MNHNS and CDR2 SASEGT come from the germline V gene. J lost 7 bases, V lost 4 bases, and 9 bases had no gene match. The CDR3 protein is CASSGRGAHGGYTF. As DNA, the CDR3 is TGTGCCAGCAGTGGCAGGGGGGCCCATGGTGGCTACACCTTC.

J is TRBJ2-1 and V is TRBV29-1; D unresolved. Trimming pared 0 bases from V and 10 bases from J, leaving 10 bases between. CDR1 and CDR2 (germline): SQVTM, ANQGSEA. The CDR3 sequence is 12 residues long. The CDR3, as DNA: TGCAGCGTTGAAGATCCGGGCTCGGAGCAGTTCTTC. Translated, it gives CSVEDPGSEQFF.

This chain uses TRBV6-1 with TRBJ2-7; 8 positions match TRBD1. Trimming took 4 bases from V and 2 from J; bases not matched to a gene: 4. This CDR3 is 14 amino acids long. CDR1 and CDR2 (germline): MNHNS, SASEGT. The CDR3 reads CASSGAGGAYEQYF. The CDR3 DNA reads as TGTGCCAGCAGTGGGGCAGGGGGCGCCTACGAGCAGTACTTC.

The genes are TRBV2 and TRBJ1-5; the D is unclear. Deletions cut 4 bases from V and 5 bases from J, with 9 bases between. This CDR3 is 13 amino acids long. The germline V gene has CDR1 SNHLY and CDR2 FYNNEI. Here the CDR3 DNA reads TGTGCCAGCAGTGTAGACATCGATCAGCCCCAGCATTTT. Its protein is CASSVDIDQPQHF.

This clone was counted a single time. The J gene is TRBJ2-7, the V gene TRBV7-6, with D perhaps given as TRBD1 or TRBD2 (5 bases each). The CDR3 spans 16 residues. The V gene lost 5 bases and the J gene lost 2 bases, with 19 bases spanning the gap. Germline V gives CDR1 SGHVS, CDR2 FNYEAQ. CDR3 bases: TGTGCCAGCAGCGCCACCTCCGGGACCCGAACCTACGAGCAGTACTTC. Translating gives CASSATSGTRTYEQYF.

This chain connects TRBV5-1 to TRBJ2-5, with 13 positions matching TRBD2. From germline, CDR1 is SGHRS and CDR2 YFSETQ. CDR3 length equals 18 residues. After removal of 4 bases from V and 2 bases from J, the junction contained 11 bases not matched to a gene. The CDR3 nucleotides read TGCGCCAGCAGCAAAGGACTAGCGGGGGAGCGAACTCAAGAGACCCAGTACTTC. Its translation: CASSKGLAGERTQETQYF.

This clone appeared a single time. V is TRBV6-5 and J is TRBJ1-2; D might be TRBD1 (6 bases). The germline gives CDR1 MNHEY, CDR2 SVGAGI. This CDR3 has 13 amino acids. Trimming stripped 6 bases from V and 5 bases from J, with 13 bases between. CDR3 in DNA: TGTGCCAGCAGGCCCGGGGGGGCTTATGGCTACACCTTC. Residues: CASRPGGAYGYTF.

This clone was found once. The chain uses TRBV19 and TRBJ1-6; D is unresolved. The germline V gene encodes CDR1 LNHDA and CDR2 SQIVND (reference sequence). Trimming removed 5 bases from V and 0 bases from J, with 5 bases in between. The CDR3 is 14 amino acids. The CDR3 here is CASSGDSYNSPLHF. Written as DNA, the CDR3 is TGTGCCAGTAGTGGGGACTCCTATAATTCACCCCTCCACTTT.

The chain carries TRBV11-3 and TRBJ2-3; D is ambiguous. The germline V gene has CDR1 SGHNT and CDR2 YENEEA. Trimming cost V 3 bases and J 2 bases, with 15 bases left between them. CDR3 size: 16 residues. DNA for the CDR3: TGTGCCAGCAGCTTGTGGTCTACTACTAACACAGATACGCAGTATTTT. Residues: CASSLWSTTNTDTQYF.

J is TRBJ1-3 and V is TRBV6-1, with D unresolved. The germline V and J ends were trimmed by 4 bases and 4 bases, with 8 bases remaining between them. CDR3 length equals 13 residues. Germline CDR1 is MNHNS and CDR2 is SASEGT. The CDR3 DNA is TGTGCCAGCAGTGGAACTGGGGGAAACACCATATATTTT. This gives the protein CASSGTGGNTIYF.